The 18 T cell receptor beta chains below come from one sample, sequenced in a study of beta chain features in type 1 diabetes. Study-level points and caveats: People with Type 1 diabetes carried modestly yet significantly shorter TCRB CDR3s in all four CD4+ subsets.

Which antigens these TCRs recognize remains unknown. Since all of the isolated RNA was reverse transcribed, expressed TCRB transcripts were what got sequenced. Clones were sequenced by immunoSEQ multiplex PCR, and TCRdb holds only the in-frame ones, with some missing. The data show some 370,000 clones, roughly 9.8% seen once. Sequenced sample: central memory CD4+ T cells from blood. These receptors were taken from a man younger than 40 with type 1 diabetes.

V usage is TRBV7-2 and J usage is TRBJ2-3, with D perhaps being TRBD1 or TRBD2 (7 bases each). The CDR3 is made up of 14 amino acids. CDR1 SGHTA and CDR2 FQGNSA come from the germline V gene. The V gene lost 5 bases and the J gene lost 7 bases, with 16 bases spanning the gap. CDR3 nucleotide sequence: TGTGCCAGCAGCCCAGGGGGGGGTTTGTATACGCAGTATTTT. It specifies CASSPGGGLYTQYF.

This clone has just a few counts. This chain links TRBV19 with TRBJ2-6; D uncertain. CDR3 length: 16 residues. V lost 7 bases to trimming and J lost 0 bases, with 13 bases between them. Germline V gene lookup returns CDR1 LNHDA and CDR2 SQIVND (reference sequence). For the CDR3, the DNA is TGTGCCAGTACCAACGGAGCATACTCTGGGGCCAACGTCCTGACTTTC. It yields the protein CASTNGAYSGANVLTF.

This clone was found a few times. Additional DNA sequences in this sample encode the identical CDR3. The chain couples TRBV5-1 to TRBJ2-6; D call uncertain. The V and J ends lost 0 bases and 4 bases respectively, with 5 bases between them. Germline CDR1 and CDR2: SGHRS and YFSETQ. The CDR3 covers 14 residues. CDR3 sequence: CASSLDTGANVLTF. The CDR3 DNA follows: TGCGCCAGCAGCTTGGACACAGGGGCCAACGTCCTGACTTTC.

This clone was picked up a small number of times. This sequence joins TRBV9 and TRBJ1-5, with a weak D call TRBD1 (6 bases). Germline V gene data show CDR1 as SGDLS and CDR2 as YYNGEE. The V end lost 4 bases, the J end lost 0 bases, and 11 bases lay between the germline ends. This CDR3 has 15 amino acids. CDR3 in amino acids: CASSPGQHSNQPQHF. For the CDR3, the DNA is TGTGCCAGCAGCCCCGGACAGCATAGCAATCAGCCCCAGCATTTT.

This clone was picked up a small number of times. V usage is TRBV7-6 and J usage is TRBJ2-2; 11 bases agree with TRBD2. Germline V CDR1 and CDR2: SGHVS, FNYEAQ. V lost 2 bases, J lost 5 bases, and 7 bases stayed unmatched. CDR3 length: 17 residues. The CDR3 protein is CASSLITGTSGTGELFF. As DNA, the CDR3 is TGTGCCAGCAGCTTAATTACCGGGACTAGCGGTACCGGGGAGCTGTTTTTT.

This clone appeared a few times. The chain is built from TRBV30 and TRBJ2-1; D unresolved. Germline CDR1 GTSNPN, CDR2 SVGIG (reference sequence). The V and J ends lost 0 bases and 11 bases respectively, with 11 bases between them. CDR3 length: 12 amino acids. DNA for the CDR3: TGTGCCTGGAGTGTAATGGCCACAAAGCAGTTCTTC. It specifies CAWSVMATKQFF.

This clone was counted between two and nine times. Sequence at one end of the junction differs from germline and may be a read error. The CDR3 is CASSGIGRDYGYTF. The CDR3 bases are TGTGCCAGCAGTGGGATTGGCAGGGACTATGGCTACACCTTC. J is TRBJ1-2 and V is TRBV10-3; a weak D match, TRBD1 (5 bases). CDR1 is ENHRY, CDR2 SYGVKD, per germline. The length of the CDR3 is 14 residues.

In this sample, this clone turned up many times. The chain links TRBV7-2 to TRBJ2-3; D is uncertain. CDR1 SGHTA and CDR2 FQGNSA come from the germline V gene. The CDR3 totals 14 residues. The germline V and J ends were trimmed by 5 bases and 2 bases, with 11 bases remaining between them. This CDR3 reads CASSPRSFTDTQYF. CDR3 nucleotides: TGTGCCAGCAGCCCCCGCAGCTTCACAGATACGCAGTATTTT.

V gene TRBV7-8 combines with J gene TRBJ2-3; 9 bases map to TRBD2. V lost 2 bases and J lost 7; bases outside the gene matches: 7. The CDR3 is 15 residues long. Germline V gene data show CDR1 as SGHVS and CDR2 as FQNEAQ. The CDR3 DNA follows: TGTGCCAGCAGCTTAACCCGGACTAGCGTGAATACGCAGTATTTT. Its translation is CASSLTRTSVNTQYF.

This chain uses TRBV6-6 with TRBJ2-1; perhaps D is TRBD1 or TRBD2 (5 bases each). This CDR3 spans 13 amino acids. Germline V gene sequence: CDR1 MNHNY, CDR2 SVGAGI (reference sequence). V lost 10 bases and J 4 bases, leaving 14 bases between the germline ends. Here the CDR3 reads CATLGRLYNEQFF. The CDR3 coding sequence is TGTGCCACCTTGGGACGGTTGTACAATGAGCAGTTCTTC.

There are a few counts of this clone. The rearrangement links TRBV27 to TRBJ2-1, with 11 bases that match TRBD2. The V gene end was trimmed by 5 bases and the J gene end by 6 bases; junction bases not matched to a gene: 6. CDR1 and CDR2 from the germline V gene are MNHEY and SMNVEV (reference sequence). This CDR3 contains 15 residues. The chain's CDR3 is CASSITGLAANEQFF. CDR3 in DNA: TGTGCCAGCAGTATAACGGGACTAGCGGCCAATGAGCAGTTCTTC.

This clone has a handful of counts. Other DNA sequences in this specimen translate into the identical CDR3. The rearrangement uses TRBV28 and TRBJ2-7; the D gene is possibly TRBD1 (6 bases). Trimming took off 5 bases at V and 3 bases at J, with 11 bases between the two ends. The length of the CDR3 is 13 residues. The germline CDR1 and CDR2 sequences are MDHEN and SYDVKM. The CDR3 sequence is CASSQTGNYEQYF. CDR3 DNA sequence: TGTGCCAGCAGTCAAACAGGGAACTACGAGCAGTACTTC. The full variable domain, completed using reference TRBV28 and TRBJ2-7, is DVKVTQSSRYLVKRTGEKVFLECVQDMDHENMFWYRQDPGLGLRLIYFSYDVKMKEKGDIPEGYSVSREKKERFSLILESASTNQTSMYLCASSQTGNYEQYFGPGTRLTVT.

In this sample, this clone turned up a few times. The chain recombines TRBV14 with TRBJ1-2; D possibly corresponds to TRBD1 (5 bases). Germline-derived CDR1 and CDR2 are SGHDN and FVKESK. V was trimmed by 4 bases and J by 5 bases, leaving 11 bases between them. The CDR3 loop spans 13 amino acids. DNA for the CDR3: TGTGCCAGCAGCCCAGGGCAGTTATATGGCTACACCTTC. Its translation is CASSPGQLYGYTF.

CDR3: CASSEAGFGTEAFF. CDR3 DNA: TGTGCCAGCAGTGAAGCAGGGTTCGGCACTGAAGCTTTCTTT. The V call is TRBV6-1, the J call TRBJ1-1; D uncertain. Trimming removed 0 bases at V and 4 bases at J, with 9 bases between. Germline V gene data show CDR1 as MNHNS and CDR2 as SASEGT. The CDR3 is 14 amino acids.

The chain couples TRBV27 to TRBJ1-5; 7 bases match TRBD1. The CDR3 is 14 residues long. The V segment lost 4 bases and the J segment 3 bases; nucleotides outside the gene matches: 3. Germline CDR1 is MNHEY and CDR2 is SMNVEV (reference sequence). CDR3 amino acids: CASSSDRANQPQHF. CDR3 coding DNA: TGTGCCAGCAGTTCAGACAGGGCCAATCAGCCCCAGCATTTT.

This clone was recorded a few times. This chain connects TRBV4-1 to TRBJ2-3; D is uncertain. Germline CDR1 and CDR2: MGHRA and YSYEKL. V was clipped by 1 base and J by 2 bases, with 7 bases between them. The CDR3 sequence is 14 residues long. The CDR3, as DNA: TGCGCCAGCAGCCAAGTACACCCCACAGATACGCAGTATTTT. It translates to CASSQVHPTDTQYF.

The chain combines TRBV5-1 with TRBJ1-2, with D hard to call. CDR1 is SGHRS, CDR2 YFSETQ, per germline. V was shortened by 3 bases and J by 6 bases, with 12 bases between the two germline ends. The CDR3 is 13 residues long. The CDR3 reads CASSSTILHGYTF. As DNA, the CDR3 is TGCGCCAGCAGCTCGACAATACTTCATGGCTACACCTTC.

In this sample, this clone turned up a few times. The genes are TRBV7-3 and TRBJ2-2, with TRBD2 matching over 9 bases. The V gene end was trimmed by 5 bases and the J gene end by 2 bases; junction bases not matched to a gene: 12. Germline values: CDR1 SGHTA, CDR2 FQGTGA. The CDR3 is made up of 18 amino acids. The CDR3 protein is CASSQGPSGKENTGELFF. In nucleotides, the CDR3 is TGTGCCAGCAGCCAAGGACCTAGCGGGAAAGAAAACACCGGGGAGCTGTTTTTT. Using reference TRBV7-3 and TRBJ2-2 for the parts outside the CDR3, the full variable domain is GAGVSQTPSNKVTEKGKYVELRCDPISGHTALYWYRQSLGQGPEFLIYFQGTGAADDSGLPNDRFFAVRPEGSVSTLKIQRTERGDSAVYLCASSQGPSGKENTGELFFGEGSRLTVL.